The rows below give T cell receptor beta chains drawn from one sample of a study of T cells in Graves' hyperthyroidism and ophthalmopathy. TCRdb recomputed calls from the multiplex PCR reads with MiXCR, one row per CDR3 protein. The table includes under 350,000 distinct CDR3 sequences, less than 15% detected once. Sequencing input: blood. The origin of the receptors is a woman aged 25 to 45 with Graves' hyperthyroidism that later progressed to Graves' ophthalmopathy. Both conserved end residues are part of each CDR3. The D gene is left open where the match is weak. Some rows mark clone size as missing; the rest say once, few, many or name a class of expanded clone.

D gene	V gene	J gene	clone size	CDR3 DNA	CDR3 protein
.	TRBV15	TRBJ2-2	many	TGTGCCACCAGCAGAGAGGCAGCCGGGGAGCTGTTTTTT	CATSREAAGELFF
.	TRBV5-4	TRBJ2-2	.	TGTGCCACCGAGAACACCGGGGAGCTGTTTTTT	CATENTGELFF
TRBD1	TRBV2	TRBJ1-5	once	TGTGCCACGGGGGGACAGGGGAATCAGCCCCAGCATTTT	CATGGQGNQPQHF
.	TRBV15	TRBJ2-7	many	TGTGCCACCAGCAGAAACCCTGGGGCGGGATACGAGCAGTACTTC	CATSRNPGAGYEQYF
TRBD1	TRBV7-9	TRBJ1-1	many	TGTGCCAGCAGCACCACGGAATCACAGGGGAAGAACACTGAAGCTTTCTTT	CASSTTESQGKNTEAFF
TRBD2	TRBV3-1	TRBJ2-2	many	TGTGCCAGTGAAGGGAGGGAGGGACGCACCGGGGAGCTGTTTTTT	CASEGREGRTGELFF
.	TRBV12-3/TRBV12-4	TRBJ1-2	many	TGTGCCAGCAGTACTCGTACCGGAAGGGTTGTCTATGGCTACACCTTC	CASSTRTGRVVYGYTF
.	TRBV11-2	TRBJ2-1	many	TGTGCCAGCAGCTTAGATCCTGATTACAATGAGCAGTTCTTC	CASSLDPDYNEQFF
.	TRBV6-6	TRBJ2-3	.	TGTGCCAGCAGTTACCGGCCCAGCACAGATACGCAGTATTTT	CASSYRPSTDTQYF
TRBD1	TRBV24-1	TRBJ2-5	.	TGTGCCACCAGTGAGGCAGGGGGATCAGAGACCCAGTACTTC	CATSEAGGSETQYF
.	TRBV5-4	TRBJ2-1	.	TGTGCCAGCAGCTTGGGCGGTCTCGCTTTTAGGCGGGACGGGACCTACAATGAGCAGTTCTTC	CASSLGGLAFRRDGTYNEQFF
.	TRBV12-3/TRBV12-4	TRBJ2-3	many	TGTGCCAGCAACTATGGCACAGATACGCAGTATTTT	CASNYGTDTQYF
TRBD2	TRBV28	TRBJ2-3	many	TGTGCCAGCAGTCCAACTAGCGGGAGGATGGATACGCAGTATTTT	CASSPTSGRMDTQYF
.	TRBV7-2	TRBJ1-5	many	TGTGCCAGCAGCTTAAAACCTTCTGGGGAACAGCCCCAGCATTTT	CASSLKPSGEQPQHF
.	TRBV30	TRBJ1-1	many	TGTGCCTGGATTGGGGAGGGGGGGGTCGACACTGAAGCTTTCTTT	CAWIGEGGVDTEAFF
.	TRBV7-6	TRBJ2-1	many	TGTGCCAGCAGCTTAGCAGTTGGCTACAATGAGCAGTTCTTC	CASSLAVGYNEQFF
TRBD2	TRBV5-1	TRBJ2-1	many	TGCGCCAGCAGCTTCTCCCCGGCGGGAGGGCAGAATGAGCAGTTCTTC	CASSFSPAGGQNEQFF
.	TRBV20-1	TRBJ2-1	many	TGCAGTGCTAGAGGCCATGAGGGCGATGAGCAGTTCTTC	CSARGHEGDEQFF
.	TRBV28	TRBJ1-1	once	TGTGCCAGCAGTTTCTGGGACTTCTTAGGAGGGAACACTGAAGCTTTCTTT	CASSFWDFLGGNTEAFF
TRBD2	TRBV14	TRBJ2-1	many	TGTGCCAGCAGCCGCGAGTTGGGGACTAGCGGATCCGATGAGCAGTTCTTC	CASSRELGTSGSDEQFF
.	TRBV6-1	TRBJ2-1	few	TGTGCCAGCAGACCACCTACTAGCCACAAGCCTCAGGGGAATGAGCAGTTCTTC	CASRPPTSHKPQGNEQFF
.	TRBV6-2/TRBV6-3	TRBJ1-1	many	TGTGCCAGCAGTTCCCAATATAGGAACACTGAAGCTTTCTTT	CASSSQYRNTEAFF
.	TRBV4-1	TRBJ1-5	many	TGCGCCAGCAGCCAAGAGCGTGGCCGGGAGCCCCAGCATTTT	CASSQERGREPQHF
.	TRBV19	TRBJ2-7	few	TGTGCCAGTAGTATAGCGGGAGCCGAGCAGTACTTC	CASSIAGAEQYF
.	TRBV9	TRBJ2-2	few	TGTGCCAGCAGCGTAGAGGGGGTCCCGGGCACCGGGGAGCTGTTTTTT	CASSVEGVPGTGELFF
.	TRBV30	TRBJ2-7	many	TGTGCCTGGAGTGTATTCTTCTACGAGCAGTACTTC	CAWSVFFYEQYF
.	TRBV20-1	TRBJ2-1	many	TGCAGTGCTTCCAAGCGGAGGGAGAATGAGCAGTTCTTC	CSASKRRENEQFF
TRBD2	TRBV19	TRBJ2-3	.	TGTGCCAGTAGGCGGGACGTAGGGACTAGCGGGACTTCAGATACGCAGTATTTT	CASRRDVGTSGTSDTQYF
.	TRBV4-1	TRBJ2-7	few	TGCGCCAGCAGCCAAGTTCTTAACGGGTGGTCCTACGAGCAGTACTTC	CASSQVLNGWSYEQYF
.	TRBV6-1	TRBJ1-5	many	TGTGCCAGCAGTGAAGCACTAACAGGGAGGGCGGCTCAGCCCCAGCATTTT	CASSEALTGRAAQPQHF
.	TRBV7-2	TRBJ1-5	many	TGTGCCAGCAGCTTGATTTTCAATCAGCCCCAGCATTTT	CASSLIFNQPQHF
.	TRBV7-2	TRBJ2-1	many	TGTGCCAGCAGCACTCCCTCGGGGTCCGCCATCTACAATGAGCAGTTCTTC	CASSTPSGSAIYNEQFF
.	TRBV6-2/TRBV6-3	TRBJ2-1	many	TGTGCCAGCAGTTCCGTTACTAGCTACGAGCAGTTCTTC	CASSSVTSYEQFF
TRBD2	TRBV4-2	TRBJ2-3	.	TGTGCCAGCAGCCAGTGGGCTAGCGGGAGTTCAGATACGCAGTATTTT	CASSQWASGSSDTQYF
.	TRBV6-1	TRBJ1-1	many	TGTGCCAGCAGGGGGACGGCGAACACTGAAGCTTTCTTT	CASRGTANTEAFF
.	TRBV9	TRBJ2-1	.	TGTGCCAGCAGCGTAGTAGCGGTCTCCTACAATGAGCAGTTCTTC	CASSVVAVSYNEQFF
.	TRBV30	TRBJ1-2	many	TGTGCCTGGACTACCGGGGCAGGGTGGTATGGCTACACCTTC	CAWTTGAGWYGYTF
.	TRBV6-2/TRBV6-3	TRBJ2-7	.	TGTGCCAGCAGTTACTCGTCCGACAGAAACTACGAGCAGTACTTC	CASSYSSDRNYEQYF
TRBD1	TRBV6-1	TRBJ1-2	many	TGTGCCAGCAGTGCGGACAGGCTGCTGAGGGGCTACACCTTC	CASSADRLLRGYTF
.	TRBV19	TRBJ2-7	.	TGTGCCAGTAGTTACGGACCGCCCAGTGAGCAGTACTTC	CASSYGPPSEQYF
TRBD2	TRBV2	TRBJ2-3	many	TGTGCCAGCGATACTAGCGGGAGGGCAGATACGCAGTATTTT	CASDTSGRADTQYF
.	TRBV6-1	TRBJ1-1	many	TGTGCCAGCAGCCAAGAGCTTGGCCCGAACACTGAAGCTTTCTTT	CASSQELGPNTEAFF
TRBD2	TRBV27	TRBJ2-1	many	TGTGCCAGCAGGCCCCGGGGGACGGGAGGGCCCCGGAATGAGCAGTTCTTC	CASRPRGTGGPRNEQFF
TRBD2	TRBV6-2/TRBV6-3	TRBJ2-1	many	TGTGCCAGCAGTTACCCCGGGACTAGCGGGAGGAATAATGAGCAGTTCTTC	CASSYPGTSGRNNEQFF
TRBD1	TRBV4-3	TRBJ1-4	.	TGCGCCGGCAGCCAGGGGGGGAGGACTAATGAAAAACTGTTTTTT	CAGSQGGRTNEKLFF
TRBD2	TRBV6-1	TRBJ2-3	once	TGTGCCAGCAGAAGCCCGGAGACTAGCGGGAGGTCTAGCACAGATCCGCAGTATTTT	CASRSPETSGRSSTDPQYF
.	TRBV4-3	TRBJ1-1	.	TGCGCCAGCAGCCAAGATAGGAGGGTAGGGACTGAAGCTTTCTTT	CASSQDRRVGTEAFF
TRBD2	TRBV7-2	TRBJ2-1	many	TGTGCCAGCAGCTTAATCGAGCGGGAGATGCGTGAGCAGTTCTTC	CASSLIEREMREQFF
.	TRBV2	TRBJ2-3	many	TGTGCCAGCAGTGAATTTGAGGGAGTAGATACGCAGTATTTT	CASSEFEGVDTQYF
TRBD1	TRBV6-2/TRBV6-3	TRBJ1-5	many	TGTGCCAGCAGGAGCGGACAGGGGGTTTTCAATCAGCCCCAGCATTTT	CASRSGQGVFNQPQHF
.	TRBV6-1	TRBJ2-7	few	TGTGCCAGCAGTGTCGACGAGCAGTACTTC	CASSVDEQYF